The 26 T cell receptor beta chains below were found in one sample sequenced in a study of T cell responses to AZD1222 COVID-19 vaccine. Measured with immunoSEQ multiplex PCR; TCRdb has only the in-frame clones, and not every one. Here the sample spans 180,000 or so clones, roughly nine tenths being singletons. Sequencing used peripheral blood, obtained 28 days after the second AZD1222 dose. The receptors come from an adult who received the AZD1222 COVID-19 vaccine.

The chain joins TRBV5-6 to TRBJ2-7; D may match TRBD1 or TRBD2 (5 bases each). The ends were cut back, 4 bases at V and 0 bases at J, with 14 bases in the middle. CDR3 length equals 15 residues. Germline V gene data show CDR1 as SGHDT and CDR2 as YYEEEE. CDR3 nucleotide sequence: TGTGCCAGCAGCCCGGGACCGTCAAACTCCTACGAGCAGTACTTC. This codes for CASSPGPSNSYEQYF.

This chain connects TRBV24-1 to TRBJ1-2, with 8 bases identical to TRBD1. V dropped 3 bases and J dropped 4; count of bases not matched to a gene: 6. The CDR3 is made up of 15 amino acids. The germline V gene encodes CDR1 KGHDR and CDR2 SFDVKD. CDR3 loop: CATSDRTGRFYGYTF. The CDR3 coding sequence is TGTGCCACCAGTGATAGGACAGGGAGATTCTATGGCTACACCTTC.

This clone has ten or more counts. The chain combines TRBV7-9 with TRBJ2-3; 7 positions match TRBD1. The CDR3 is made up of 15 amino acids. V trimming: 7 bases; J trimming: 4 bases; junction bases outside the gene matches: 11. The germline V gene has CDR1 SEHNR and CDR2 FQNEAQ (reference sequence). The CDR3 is CASTRIGGESDTQYF. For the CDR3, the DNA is TGTGCCAGCACCCGGATAGGGGGCGAATCAGATACGCAGTATTTT.

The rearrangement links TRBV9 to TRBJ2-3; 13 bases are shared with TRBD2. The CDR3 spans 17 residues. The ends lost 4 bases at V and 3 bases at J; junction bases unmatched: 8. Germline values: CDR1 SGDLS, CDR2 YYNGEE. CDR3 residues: CASSPRLAGGGTDTQYF. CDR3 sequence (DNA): TGTGCCAGCAGCCCTCGACTAGCGGGAGGTGGGACAGATACGCAGTATTTT.

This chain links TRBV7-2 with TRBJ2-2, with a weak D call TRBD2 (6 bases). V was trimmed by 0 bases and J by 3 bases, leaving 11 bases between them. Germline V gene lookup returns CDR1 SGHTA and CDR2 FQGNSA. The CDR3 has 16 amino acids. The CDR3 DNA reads TGTGCCAGCAGCTTAGCGCGGGGAGGATACACCGGGGAGCTGTTTTTT. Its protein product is CASSLARGGYTGELFF.

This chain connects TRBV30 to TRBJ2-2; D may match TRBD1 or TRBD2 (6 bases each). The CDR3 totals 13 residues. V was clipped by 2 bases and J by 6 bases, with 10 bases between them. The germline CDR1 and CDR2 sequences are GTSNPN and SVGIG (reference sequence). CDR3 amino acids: CAWSSGGSGELFF. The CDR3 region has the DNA TGTGCCTGGAGTTCCGGGGGCTCCGGGGAGCTGTTTTTT.

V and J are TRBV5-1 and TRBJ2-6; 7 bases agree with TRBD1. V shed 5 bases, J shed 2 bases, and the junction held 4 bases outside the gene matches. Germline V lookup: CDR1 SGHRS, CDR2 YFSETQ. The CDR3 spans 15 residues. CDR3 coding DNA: TGCGCCAGCAGACTTGACAGGGCTGGGGCCAACGTCCTGACTTTC. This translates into CASRLDRAGANVLTF.

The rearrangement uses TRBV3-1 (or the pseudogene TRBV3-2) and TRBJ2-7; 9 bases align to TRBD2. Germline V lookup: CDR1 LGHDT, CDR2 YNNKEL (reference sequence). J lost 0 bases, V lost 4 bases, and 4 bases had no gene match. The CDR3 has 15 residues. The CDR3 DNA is TGTGCCAGCAGCCGGCCTAGCGGGGCCTCCTACGAGCAGTACTTC. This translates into CASSRPSGASYEQYF.

Here the CDR3 DNA reads TGTGCCAGCAGTGTTTGGACCCCGAGACAGGGGTTATACGAGCAGTACTTC. Protein: CASSVWTPRQGLYEQYF. The chain uses TRBV6-1 and TRBJ2-7; 8 positions agree with TRBD1. Germline lookup yields CDR1 MNHNS and CDR2 SASEGT. The J segment lost 4 bases and the V segment lost 4 bases, leaving 15 bases of the junction unmatched. This CDR3 comprises 17 residues.

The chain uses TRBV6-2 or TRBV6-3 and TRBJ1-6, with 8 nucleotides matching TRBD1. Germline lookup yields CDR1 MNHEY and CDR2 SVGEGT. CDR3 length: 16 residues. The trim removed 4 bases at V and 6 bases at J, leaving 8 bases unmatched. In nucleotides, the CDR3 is TGTGCCAGCAGTTCTCCGGACAGGGCCCTTAATTCACCCCTCCACTTT. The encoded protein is CASSSPDRALNSPLHF.

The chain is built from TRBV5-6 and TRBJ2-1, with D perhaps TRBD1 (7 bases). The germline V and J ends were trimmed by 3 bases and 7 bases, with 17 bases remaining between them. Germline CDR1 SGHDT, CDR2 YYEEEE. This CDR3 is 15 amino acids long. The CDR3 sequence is CASSYRGSGVNEQFF. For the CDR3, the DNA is TGTGCCAGCAGCTACAGGGGATCGGGGGTGAATGAGCAGTTCTTC.

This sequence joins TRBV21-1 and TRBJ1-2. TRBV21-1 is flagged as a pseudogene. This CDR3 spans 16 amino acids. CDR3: CASSKGGGTKGYGYTF. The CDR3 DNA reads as TGTGCCAGCAGCAAAGGGGGAGGGACAAAGGGCTATGGCTACACCTTC.

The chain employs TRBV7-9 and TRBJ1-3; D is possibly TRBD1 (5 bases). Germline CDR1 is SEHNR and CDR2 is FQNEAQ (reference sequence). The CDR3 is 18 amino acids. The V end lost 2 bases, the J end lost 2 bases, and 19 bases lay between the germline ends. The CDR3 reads CASSLSQGDVTTGNTIYF. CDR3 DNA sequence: TGTGCCAGCAGCTTAAGCCAAGGGGACGTTACCACTGGAAACACCATATATTTT. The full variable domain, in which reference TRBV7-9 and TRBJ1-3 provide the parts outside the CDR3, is DTGVSQNPRHKITKRGQNVTFRCDPISEHNRLYWYRQTLGQGPEFLTYFQNEAQLEKSRLLSDRFSAERPKGSFSTLEIQRTEQGDSAMYLCASSLSQGDVTTGNTIYFGEGSWLTVV.

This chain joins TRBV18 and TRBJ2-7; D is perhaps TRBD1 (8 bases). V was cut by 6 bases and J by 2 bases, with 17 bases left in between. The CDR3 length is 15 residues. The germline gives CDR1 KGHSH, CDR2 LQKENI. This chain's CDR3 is CASSLTGGEAYEQYF. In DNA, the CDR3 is TGTGCCAGCTCTCTCACAGGGGGGGAAGCCTACGAGCAGTACTTC.

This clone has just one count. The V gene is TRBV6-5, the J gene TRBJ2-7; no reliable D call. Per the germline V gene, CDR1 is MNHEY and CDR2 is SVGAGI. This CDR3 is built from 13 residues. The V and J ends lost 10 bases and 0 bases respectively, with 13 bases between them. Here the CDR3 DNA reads TGTGCCACCCTCCGGGCTGGCTCCTACGAGCAGTACTTC. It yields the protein CATLRAGSYEQYF.

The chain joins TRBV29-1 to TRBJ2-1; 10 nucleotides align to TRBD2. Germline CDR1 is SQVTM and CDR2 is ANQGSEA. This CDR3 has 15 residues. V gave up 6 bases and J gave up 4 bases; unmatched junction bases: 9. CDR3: CSVKFLAGAYNEQFF. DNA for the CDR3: TGCAGCGTCAAGTTCCTAGCGGGAGCTTACAATGAGCAGTTCTTC.

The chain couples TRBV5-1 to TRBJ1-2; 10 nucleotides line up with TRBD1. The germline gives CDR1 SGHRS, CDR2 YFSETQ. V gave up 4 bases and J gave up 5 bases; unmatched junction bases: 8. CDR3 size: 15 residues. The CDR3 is CASSAGQGGRYGYTF. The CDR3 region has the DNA TGCGCCAGCAGCGCCGGACAGGGGGGTCGGTATGGCTACACCTTC.

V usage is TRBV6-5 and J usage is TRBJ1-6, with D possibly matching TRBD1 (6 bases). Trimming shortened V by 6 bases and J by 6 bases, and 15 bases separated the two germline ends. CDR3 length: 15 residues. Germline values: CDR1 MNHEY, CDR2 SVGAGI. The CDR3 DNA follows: TGTGCCAGCAGCTTGCGGGGGGCAGCTAATTCACCCCTCCACTTT. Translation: CASSLRGAANSPLHF.

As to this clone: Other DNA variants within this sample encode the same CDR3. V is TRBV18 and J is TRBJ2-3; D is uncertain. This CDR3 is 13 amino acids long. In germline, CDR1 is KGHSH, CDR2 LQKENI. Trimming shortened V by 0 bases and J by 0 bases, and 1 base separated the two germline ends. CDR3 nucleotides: TGTGCCAGCTCACCACCTAGCACAGATACGCAGTATTTT. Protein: CASSPPSTDTQYF. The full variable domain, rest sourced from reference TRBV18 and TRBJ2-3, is NAGVMQNPRHLVRRRGQEARLRCSPMKGHSHVYWYRQLPEEGLKFMVYLQKENIIDESGMPKERFSAEFPKEGPSILRIQQVVRGDSAAYFCASSPPSTDTQYFGPGTRLTVL.

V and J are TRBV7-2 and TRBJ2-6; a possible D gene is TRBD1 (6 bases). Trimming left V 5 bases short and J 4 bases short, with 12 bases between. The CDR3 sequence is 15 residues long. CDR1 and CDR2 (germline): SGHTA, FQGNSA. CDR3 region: CASSAQGSGANVLTF. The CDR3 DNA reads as TGTGCCAGCAGCGCACAGGGCTCCGGGGCCAACGTCCTGACTTTC.

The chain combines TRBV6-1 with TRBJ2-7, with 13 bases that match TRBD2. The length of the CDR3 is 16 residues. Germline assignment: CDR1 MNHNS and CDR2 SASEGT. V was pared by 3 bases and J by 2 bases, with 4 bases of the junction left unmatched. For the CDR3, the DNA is TGTGCCAGCAGTGACCTGACTAGCGGGAGGACCTACGAGCAGTACTTC. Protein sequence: CASSDLTSGRTYEQYF.

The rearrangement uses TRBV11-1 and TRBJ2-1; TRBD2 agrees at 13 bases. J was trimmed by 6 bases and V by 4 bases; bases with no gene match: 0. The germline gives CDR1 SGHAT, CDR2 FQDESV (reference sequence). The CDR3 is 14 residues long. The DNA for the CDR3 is TGTGCCAGCAGCTGGACTAGCGGGAGCAATGAGCAGTTCTTC. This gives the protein CASSWTSGSNEQFF.

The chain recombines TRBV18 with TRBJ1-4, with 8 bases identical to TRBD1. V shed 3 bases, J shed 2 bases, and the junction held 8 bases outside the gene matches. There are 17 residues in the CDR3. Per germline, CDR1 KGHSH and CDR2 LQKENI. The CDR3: CASSPKDRAQTNEKLFF. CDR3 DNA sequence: TGTGCCAGCTCACCCAAGGACAGGGCTCAGACTAATGAAAAACTGTTTTTT.

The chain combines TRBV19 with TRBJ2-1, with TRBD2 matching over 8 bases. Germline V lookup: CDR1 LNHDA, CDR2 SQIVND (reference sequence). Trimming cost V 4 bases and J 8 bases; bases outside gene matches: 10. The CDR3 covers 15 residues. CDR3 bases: TGTGCCAGTAGTACCCCCCCAGCGGGAGTAGATGAGCAGTTCTTC. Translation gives CASSTPPAGVDEQFF.

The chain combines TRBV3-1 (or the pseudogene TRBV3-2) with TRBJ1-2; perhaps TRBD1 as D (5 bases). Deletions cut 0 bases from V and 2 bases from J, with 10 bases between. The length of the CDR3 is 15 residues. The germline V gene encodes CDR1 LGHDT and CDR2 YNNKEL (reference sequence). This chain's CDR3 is CASSQDGAANYGYTF. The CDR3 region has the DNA TGTGCCAGCAGCCAAGATGGGGCAGCGAACTATGGCTACACCTTC.

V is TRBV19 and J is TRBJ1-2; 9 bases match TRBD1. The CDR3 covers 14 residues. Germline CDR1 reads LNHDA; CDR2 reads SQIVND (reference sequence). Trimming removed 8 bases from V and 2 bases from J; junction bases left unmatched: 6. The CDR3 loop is CASATGTGNYGYTF. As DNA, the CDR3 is TGTGCCAGTGCCACCGGGACAGGGAACTATGGCTACACCTTC.